What follows are 7 T cell receptor beta chains derived from one specimen sequenced in a study of CD8 T cells in ankylosing spondylitis. Study-wide points: Eight highly homologous variants formed a TCR beta motif that appeared characteristic of ankylosing spondylitis blood.

One entry per CDR3 protein results from TCRdb running MiXCR on the 5' RACE reads. Of about 450,000 distinct CDR3 sequences listed, roughly 26% are singletons. These receptors have no identified antigens. The source material was blood, either unsorted or a sorted T cell fraction (not recorded which). The receptor set was obtained from a male donor with ankylosing spondylitis.

The sample holds many counts of this clonotype. The rearrangement joins TRBV7-9 to TRBJ2-2; the D gene is possibly TRBD2 (5 bases). The CDR3 totals 14 residues. The V and J ends lost 3 bases and 1 base respectively, with 6 bases between them. Germline-derived CDR1 and CDR2 are SEHNR and FQNEAQ (reference sequence). The CDR3 protein is CASSFAGNTGELFF. The CDR3 region has the DNA TGTGCCAGCAGCTTCGCGGGGAACACCGGGGAGCTGTTTTTT.

Details on this clonotype: An end of the junction does not agree with germline; a read error may underlie this. V is TRBV7-2 and J is TRBJ1-5; weak D call: TRBD1 (5 bases). Germline V gene data show CDR1 as SGHTA and CDR2 as FQGNSA. The CDR3 is 13 amino acids. The CDR3 region is CANSQIGAQPQHF. The CDR3 DNA sequence: TGTGCCAACAGCCAAATAGGGGCTCAGCCCCAGCATTTT.

The chain recombines TRBV3-1 with TRBJ2-7, with 7 bases matching TRBD2. CDR3 size: 16 residues. Germline V gene data show CDR1 as LGHDT and CDR2 as YNNKEL (reference sequence). The J segment lost 0 bases and the V segment lost 3 bases, leaving 8 bases of the junction unmatched. Here the CDR3 DNA reads TGTGCCAGCAGCCATGCTAGCGGAGGGAGCTCCTACGAGCAGTACTTC. It yields the protein CASSHASGGSSYEQYF.

This clonotype appeared a few times. The gene calls are TRBV12-3 or TRBV12-4 and TRBJ2-2; TRBD1 or TRBD2 may be the D gene (5 bases each). CDR3 size: 16 residues. V was cut by 5 bases and J by 7 bases, with 20 bases left in between. The CDR3: CASSANAGTLGGELFF. In DNA form, the CDR3 reads TGTGCCAGCAGTGCCAACGCCGGGACCCTTGGCGGGGAGCTGTTTTTT.

This clonotype has only a few counts. This chain joins TRBV6-1 and TRBJ1-4; D is perhaps TRBD1 (6 bases). The germline V gene encodes CDR1 MNHNS and CDR2 SASEGT. CDR3 length: 14 residues. Between the trimmed V and J ends, which lost 7 bases and 5 bases, there was a span of 14 bases. The CDR3 DNA is TGTGCCAGCACCGTAGACAGGCTAAATGAAAAACTGTTTTTT. The encoded protein is CASTVDRLNEKLFF.

This chain links TRBV5-1 with TRBJ1-2; tentatively, D is TRBD1 (6 bases). CDR1 and CDR2 (germline): SGHRS, YFSETQ. Trimming removed 4 bases at V and 5 bases at J, with 18 bases between. The CDR3 consists of 15 residues. CDR3: CASSLTLTGWYGYTF. The CDR3 region has the DNA TGCGCCAGCAGCCTCACCCTGACAGGATGGTATGGCTACACCTTC.

The table lists this clonotype with a few counts. The chain couples TRBV5-1 to TRBJ2-7, with 8 bases that match TRBD2. The CDR3 extends over 13 amino acids. The V gene's germline CDR1 is SGHRS and CDR2 YFSETQ. V gave up 4 bases and J gave up 3 bases; unmatched junction bases: 3. The CDR3 region has the DNA TGCGCCAGCAGCCTTAGCGGGAACTACGAGCAGTACGTC. Its protein is CASSLSGNYEQYV.